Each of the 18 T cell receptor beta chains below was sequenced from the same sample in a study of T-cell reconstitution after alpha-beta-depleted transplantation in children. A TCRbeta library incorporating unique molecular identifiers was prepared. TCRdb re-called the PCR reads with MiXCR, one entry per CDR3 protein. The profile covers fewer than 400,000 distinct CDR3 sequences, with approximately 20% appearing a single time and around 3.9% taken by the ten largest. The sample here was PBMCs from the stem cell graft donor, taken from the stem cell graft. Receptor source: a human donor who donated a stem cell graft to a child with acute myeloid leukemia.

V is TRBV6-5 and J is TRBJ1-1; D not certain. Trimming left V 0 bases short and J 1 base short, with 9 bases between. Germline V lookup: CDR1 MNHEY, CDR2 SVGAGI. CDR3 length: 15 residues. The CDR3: CASSYSRRRNTEAFF. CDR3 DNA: TGTGCCAGCAGTTACTCGCGGCGGAGGAACACTGAAGCTTTCTTT.

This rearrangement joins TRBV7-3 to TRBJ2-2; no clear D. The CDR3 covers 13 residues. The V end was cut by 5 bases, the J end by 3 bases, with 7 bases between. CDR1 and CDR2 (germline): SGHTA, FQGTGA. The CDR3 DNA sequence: TGTGCCAGCAGCGCGAAGCACACCGGGGAGCTGTTTTTT. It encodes CASSAKHTGELFF.

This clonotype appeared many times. The CDR3 loop reads CASSLVGVEETQYF. The CDR3 DNA reads TGTGCCAGCAGCCTCGTTGGGGTTGAAGAGACCCAGTACTTC. V usage is TRBV12-3 or TRBV12-4 and J usage is TRBJ2-5; D is unclear. Trimming pared 6 bases from V and 3 bases from J, leaving 14 bases between. The CDR3 is 14 amino acids.

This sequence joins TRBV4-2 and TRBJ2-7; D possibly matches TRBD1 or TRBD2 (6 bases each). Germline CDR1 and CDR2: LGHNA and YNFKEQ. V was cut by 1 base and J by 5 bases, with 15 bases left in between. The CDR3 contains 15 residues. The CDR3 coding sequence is TGTGCCAGCAGCCAAGCAGGGGTCGGGGGCGACGAGCAGTACTTC. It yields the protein CASSQAGVGGDEQYF.

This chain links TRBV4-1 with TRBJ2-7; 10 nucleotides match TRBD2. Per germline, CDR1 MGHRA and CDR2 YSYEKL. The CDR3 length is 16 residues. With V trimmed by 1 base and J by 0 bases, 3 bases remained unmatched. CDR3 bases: TGCGCCAGCAGCCAAGGAGCGGGAGGGGGCTCCTACGAGCAGTACTTC. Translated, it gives CASSQGAGGGSYEQYF.

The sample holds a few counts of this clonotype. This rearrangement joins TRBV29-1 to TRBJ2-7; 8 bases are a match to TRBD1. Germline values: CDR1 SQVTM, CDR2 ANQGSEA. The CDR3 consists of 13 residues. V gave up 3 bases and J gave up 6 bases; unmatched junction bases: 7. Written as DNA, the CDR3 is TGCAGCGTTGATGGCAGGGGGCCCGCCGAGCAGTACTTC. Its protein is CSVDGRGPAEQYF.

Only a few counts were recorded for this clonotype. CDR3 in amino acids: CASSFGTGSYTGELFF. Written as DNA, the CDR3 is TGCGCCAGCAGCTTCGGGACAGGGTCCTACACCGGGGAGCTGTTTTTT. V is TRBV5-1 and J is TRBJ2-2; 9 bases line up with TRBD1. CDR3 length equals 16 residues. The trim removed 2 bases at V and 3 bases at J, leaving 5 bases unmatched. Per germline, CDR1 SGHRS and CDR2 YFSETQ. Variable domain in full (rest from reference TRBV5-1 and TRBJ2-2): KAGVTQTPRYLIKTRGQQVTLSCSPISGHRSVSWYQQTPGQGLQFLFEYFSETQRNKGNFPGRFSGRQFSNSRSEMNVSTLELGDSALYLCASSFGTGSYTGELFFGEGSRLTVL.

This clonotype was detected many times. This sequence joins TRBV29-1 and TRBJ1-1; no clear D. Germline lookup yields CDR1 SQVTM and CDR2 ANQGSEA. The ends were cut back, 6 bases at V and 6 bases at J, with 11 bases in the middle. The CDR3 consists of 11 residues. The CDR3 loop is CSVVKTAEAFF. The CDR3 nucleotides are TGCAGCGTCGTCAAGACTGCTGAAGCTTTCTTT.

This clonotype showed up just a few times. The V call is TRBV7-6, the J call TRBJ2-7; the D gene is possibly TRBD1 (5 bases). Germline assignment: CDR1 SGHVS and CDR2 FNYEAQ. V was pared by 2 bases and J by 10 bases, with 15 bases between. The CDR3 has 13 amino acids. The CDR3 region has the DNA TGTGCCAGCAGCTTAAAGTTAACGGACACCCAGTACTTC. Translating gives CASSLKLTDTQYF.

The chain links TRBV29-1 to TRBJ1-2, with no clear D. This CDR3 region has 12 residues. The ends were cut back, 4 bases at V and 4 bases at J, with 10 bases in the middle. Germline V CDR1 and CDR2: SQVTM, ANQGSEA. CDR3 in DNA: TGCAGCGTTGGTTGGCAGATCTATGGCTACACCTTC. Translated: CSVGWQIYGYTF.

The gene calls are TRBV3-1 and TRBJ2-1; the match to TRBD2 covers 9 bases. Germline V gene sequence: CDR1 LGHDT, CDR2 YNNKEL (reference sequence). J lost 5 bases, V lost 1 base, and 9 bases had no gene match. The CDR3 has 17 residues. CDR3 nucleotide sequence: TGTGCCAGCAGCCAAGGAAAGGTGCTAGCGGGAAACAATGAGCAGTTCTTC. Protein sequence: CASSQGKVLAGNNEQFF.

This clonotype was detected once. In nucleotides, the CDR3 is TGTGCCAGCAGCTTAACCGGACTAGCGGGAACGACCGGGGAGCTGTTTTTT. Its protein is CASSLTGLAGTTGELFF. The chain couples TRBV7-3 to TRBJ2-2; TRBD2 aligns across 12 bases. With 0 bases clipped from V and 5 bases from J, the junction kept 4 bases outside the gene matches. Germline CDR1 is SGHTA and CDR2 is FQGTGA. This CDR3 is 17 amino acids long. Based on the CDR3 plus reference TRBV7-3 and TRBJ2-2, the full variable domain is GAGVSQTPSNKVTEKGKYVELRCDPISGHTALYWYRQSLGQGPEFLIYFQGTGAADDSGLPNDRFFAVRPEGSVSTLKIQRTERGDSAVYLCASSLTGLAGTTGELFFGEGSRLTVL.

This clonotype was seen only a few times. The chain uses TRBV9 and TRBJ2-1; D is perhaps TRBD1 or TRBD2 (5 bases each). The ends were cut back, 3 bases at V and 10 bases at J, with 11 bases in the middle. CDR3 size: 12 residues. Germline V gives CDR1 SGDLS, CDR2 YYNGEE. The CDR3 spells CASSAGPGEQFF. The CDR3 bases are TGTGCCAGCAGCGCGGGGCCTGGGGAGCAGTTCTTC.

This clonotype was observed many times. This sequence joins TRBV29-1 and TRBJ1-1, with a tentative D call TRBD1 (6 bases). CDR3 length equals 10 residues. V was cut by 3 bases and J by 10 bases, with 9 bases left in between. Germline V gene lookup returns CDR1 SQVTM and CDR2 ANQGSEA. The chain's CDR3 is CSVEQGLAFF. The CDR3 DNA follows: TGCAGCGTTGAGCAGGGGTTAGCTTTCTTT.

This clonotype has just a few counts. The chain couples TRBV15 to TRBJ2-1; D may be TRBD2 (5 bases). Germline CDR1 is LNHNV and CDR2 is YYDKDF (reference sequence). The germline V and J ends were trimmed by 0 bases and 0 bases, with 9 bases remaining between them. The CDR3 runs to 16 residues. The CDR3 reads CATSRELGSSYNEQFF. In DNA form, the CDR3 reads TGTGCCACCAGCAGAGAACTAGGCAGCTCCTACAATGAGCAGTTCTTC.

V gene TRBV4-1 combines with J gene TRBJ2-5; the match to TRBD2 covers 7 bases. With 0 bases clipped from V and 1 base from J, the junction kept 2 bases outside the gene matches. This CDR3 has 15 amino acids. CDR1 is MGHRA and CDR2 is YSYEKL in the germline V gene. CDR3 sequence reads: CASSQEASGQETQYF. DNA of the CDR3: TGCGCCAGCAGCCAAGAGGCTAGCGGCCAAGAGACCCAGTACTTC.

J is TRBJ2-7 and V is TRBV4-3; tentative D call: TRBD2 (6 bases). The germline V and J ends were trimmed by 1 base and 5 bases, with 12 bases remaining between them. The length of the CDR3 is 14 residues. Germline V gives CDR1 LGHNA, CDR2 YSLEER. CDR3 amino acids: CASSQGVLAHEQYF. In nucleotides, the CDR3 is TGCGCCAGCAGCCAAGGTGTACTAGCTCACGAGCAGTACTTC.

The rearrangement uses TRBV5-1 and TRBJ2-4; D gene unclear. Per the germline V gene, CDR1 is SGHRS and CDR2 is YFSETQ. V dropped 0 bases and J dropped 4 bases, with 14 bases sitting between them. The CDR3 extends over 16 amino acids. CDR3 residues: CASSLGVHQEKNIQYF. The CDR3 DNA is TGCGCCAGCAGCTTGGGAGTGCACCAAGAAAAAAACATTCAGTACTTC.